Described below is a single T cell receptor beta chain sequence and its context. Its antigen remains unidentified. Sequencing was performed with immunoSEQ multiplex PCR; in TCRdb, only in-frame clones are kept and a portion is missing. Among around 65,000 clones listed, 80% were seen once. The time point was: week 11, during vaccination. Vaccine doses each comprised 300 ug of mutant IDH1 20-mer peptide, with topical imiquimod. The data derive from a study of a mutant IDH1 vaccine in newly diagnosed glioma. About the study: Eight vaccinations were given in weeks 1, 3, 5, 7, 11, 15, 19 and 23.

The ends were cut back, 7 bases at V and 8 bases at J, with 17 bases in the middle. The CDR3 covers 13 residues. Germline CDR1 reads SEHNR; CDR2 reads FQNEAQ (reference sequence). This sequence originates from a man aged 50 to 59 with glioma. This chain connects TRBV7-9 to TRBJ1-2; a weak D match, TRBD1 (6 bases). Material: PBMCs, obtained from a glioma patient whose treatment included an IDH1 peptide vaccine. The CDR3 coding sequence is TGTGCCAGCACCTCGGGGGGCCGGGAGGGCTACACCTTC. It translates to CASTSGGREGYTF.